This T cell receptor beta chain was found in a study of shared clonotypes between healthy human individuals. Study-level results: Inspection by rarefaction showed sorted-subset sequencing to be incomplete despite large depth.

Caucasian adults living in Nashville, Tennessee, provided all samples. Note on this clone: Its target is unknown.

Germline V gene sequence: CDR1 MGHDK, CDR2 SYGVNS. The CDR3 has 16 residues. Trimming removed 1 base at V and 0 bases at J, with 11 bases between. The authors' processing: In the immunoSEQ data, sequences were junction-only and lacked quality scores, so filtering differed. Sequenced by immunoSEQ multiplex PCR; TCRdb stores in-frame clones only, minus some. V and J calls and clone size are as listed in that table; D and trimming were resolved from the DNA. The sample records around 120,000 clones, about 67% being singletons. The sample consisted of memory CD8+ T cells sorted from blood. Subset here: CD45RO+ cells pooled with CCR7-negative TemRA cells. The origin of this receptor is a woman between 25 and 40 years old in good health. The J gene is TRBJ2-3, the V gene TRBV25-1; D remains ambiguous. The CDR3 sequence is CASSESASASTDTQYF. CDR3 sequence (DNA): TGTGCCAGCAGTGAATCGGCGTCAGCCAGCACAGATACGCAGTATTTT.